These 4 T cell receptor beta chains were sequenced from one sample in a study of cytomegalovirus exposure and HLA in healthy donors. Primers: 60 Vbeta forward and 13 Jbeta reverse. Assay used: immunoSEQ multiplex PCR; TCRdb lists only in-frame clones, some missing. The sample yields about 190,000 clones, about 90% seen once. The sequenced sample consisted of PBMCs. Receptors were obtained from a man under 40 in good health and CMV-seronegative.

V usage is TRBV14 and J usage is TRBJ1-1, with D tentatively TRBD1 (5 bases). Germline values: CDR1 SGHDN, CDR2 FVKESK. The length of the CDR3 is 14 residues. The ends were cut back, 0 bases at V and 10 bases at J, with 15 bases in the middle. Written as DNA, the CDR3 is TGTGCCAGCAGCCAAGAACATGGGGCGGGGGGAGCTTTCTTT. Translating it yields CASSQEHGAGGAFF.

The V and J genes are TRBV29-1 and TRBJ2-7; 7 bases fit TRBD1. Germline CDR1 and CDR2: SQVTM and ANQGSEA. The V segment lost 6 bases and the J segment 3 bases; nucleotides outside the gene matches: 5. The CDR3 spans 12 residues. The CDR3: CSVGDRDYEQYF. The CDR3 nucleotides are TGCAGCGTCGGAGACAGGGACTACGAGCAGTACTTC.

The V gene is TRBV2, the J gene TRBJ2-1; 13 bases are a match to TRBD2. The CDR3 length is 15 residues. Per the germline V gene, CDR1 is SNHLY and CDR2 is FYNNEI. V dropped 7 bases and J dropped 4; count of bases not matched to a gene: 4. CDR3: CASISLAGGYNEQFF. CDR3 coding DNA: TGTGCCAGCATTTCACTAGCGGGAGGGTACAATGAGCAGTTCTTC.

The J gene is TRBJ2-2, the V gene TRBV28, with D possibly TRBD2 on 5 matching bases. The ends were cut back, 6 bases at V and 6 bases at J, with 14 bases in the middle. CDR1 is MDHEN and CDR2 is SYDVKM in the germline V gene. The CDR3 covers 14 residues. The CDR3 loop is CASSPRASAGELFF. CDR3 DNA: TGTGCCAGCAGCCCGAGGGCAAGTGCCGGGGAGCTGTTTTTT.